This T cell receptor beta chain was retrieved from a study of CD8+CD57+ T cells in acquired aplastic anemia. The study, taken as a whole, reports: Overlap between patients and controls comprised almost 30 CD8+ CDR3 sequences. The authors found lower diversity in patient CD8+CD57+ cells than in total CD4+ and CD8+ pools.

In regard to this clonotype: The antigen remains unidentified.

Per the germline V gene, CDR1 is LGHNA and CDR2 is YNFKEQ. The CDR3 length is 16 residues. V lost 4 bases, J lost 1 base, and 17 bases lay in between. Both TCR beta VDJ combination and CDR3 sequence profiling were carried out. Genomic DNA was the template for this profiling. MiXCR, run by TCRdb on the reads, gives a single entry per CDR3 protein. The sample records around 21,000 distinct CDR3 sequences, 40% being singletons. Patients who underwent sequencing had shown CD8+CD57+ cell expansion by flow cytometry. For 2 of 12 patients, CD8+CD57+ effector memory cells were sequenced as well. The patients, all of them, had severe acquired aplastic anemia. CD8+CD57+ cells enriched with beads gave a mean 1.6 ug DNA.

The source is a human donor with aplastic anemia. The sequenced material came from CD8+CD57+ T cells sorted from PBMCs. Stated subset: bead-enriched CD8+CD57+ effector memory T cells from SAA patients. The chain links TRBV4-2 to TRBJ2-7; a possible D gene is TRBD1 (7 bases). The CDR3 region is CASSPHRGGESYEQYF. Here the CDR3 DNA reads TGTGCCAGCAGCCCACACAGGGGCGGGGAATCCTACGAGCAGTACTTC.